Listed below are T cell receptor beta chains from one sample, sequenced in a study of T-cell reconstitution after alpha-beta-depleted transplantation in children. TCRdb redid the calling of the PCR reads with MiXCR, one entry per CDR3 protein. The table lists about a million distinct CDR3 sequences, roughly 29% of them singletons. Material: PBMCs, mostly from graft donor cells, obtained 360 days after TCRalphabeta/CD19-depleted stem cell transplant. These TCRs come from a boy in the first two years of life who had a stem cell transplant for SCID, so the T cells may come from the graft donor. CDR3s include the opening cysteine and the closing phenylalanine or tryptophan. D genes are given only for firm matches. Rows may omit the clone size; those that give it use once, few, many or a size class.

>few|TRBV12-3/TRBV12-4|TRBD1|TRBJ2-7
CASSLDRSLRSDF
TGTGCCAGCAGTCTGGACAGGAGTCTACGAAGTGACTTC
>few|TRBV4-1|.|TRBJ1-1
CASSQDGVKAFF
TGCGCCAGCAGCCAAGACGGGGTCAAAGCTTTCTTT
>few|TRBV18|.|TRBJ2-2
CASSPPRRVGTGELFF
TGTGCCAGCTCACCACCTCGCAGGGTAGGAACCGGGGAGCTGTTTTTT
>.|TRBV25-1|.|TRBJ2-7
CASSGQKPYEQYF
TGTGCCAGCAGTGGGCAGAAACCCTACGAGCAGTACTTC
>few|TRBV7-2|.|TRBJ2-2
CASSLQGRDTGELFF
TGTGCCAGCAGCTTACAGGGAAGGGACACCGGGGAGCTGTTTTTT
>many|TRBV18|.|TRBJ2-5
CASSPLGQETQYF
TGTGCCAGCAGCCCGTTGGGGCAAGAGACCCAGTACTTC
>few|TRBV15|.|TRBJ2-5
CATSREGVGHQETQYF
TGTGCCACCAGCCGAGAAGGAGTGGGCCACCAAGAGACCCAGTACTTC
>few|TRBV20-1|TRBD1|TRBJ1-1
CSARADRVNTEAFF
TGCAGTGCTAGAGCGGACAGGGTGAACACTGAAGCTTTCTTT
>few|TRBV6-5|.|TRBJ2-2
CASSYSRWGRTGELFF
TGTGCCAGCAGCTACTCCCGTTGGGGGAGGACCGGGGAGCTGTTTTTT
>once|TRBV5-1|.|TRBJ2-2
CASSYWTQEAGELFF
TGCGCCAGCAGCTACTGGACGCAAGAGGCCGGGGAGCTGTTTTTT
>.|TRBV6-5|TRBD1|TRBJ1-1
CASSDPRWDREAFF
TGTGCCAGCAGTGACCCGAGGTGGGACAGGGAAGCTTTCTTT
>few|TRBV10-3|.|TRBJ1-6
CAIRQGSSYNSPLHF
TGTGCCATCAGGCAAGGGAGCTCCTATAATTCACCCCTCCACTTT
>.|TRBV7-9|.|TRBJ1-2
CASRPGNYGYTF
TGTGCCAGCCGGCCGGGGAACTATGGCTACACCTTC
>few|TRBV27|TRBD2|TRBJ2-7
CASSRGLAGSWEQYF
TGTGCCAGCAGCCGGGGACTAGCGGGGTCTTGGGAGCAGTACTTC
>.|TRBV10-3|.|TRBJ2-5
CAISEGGSGVWETQYF
TGTGCCATCAGCGAAGGAGGGTCAGGGGTATGGGAGACCCAGTACTTC
>.|TRBV7-6|TRBD1|TRBJ1-2
CASSRRTGGSGYTF
TGTGCCAGCAGCCGGCGGACAGGGGGCTCTGGCTACACCTTC
>few|TRBV18|.|TRBJ2-1
CASSPLGRYNEQFF
TGTGCCAGCTCACCCCTGGGGCGCTACAATGAGCAGTTCTTC
>.|TRBV20-1|.|TRBJ2-2
CSARDRPGAGELFF
TGCAGTGCTAGAGACCGCCCGGGGGCCGGGGAGCTGTTTTTT
>many|TRBV20-1|.|TRBJ2-1
CSHQGHYNEQFF
TGCAGTCACCAGGGACATTACAATGAGCAGTTCTTC
>few|TRBV7-9|TRBD1|TRBJ2-5
CASSLSPGQGMETQYF
TGTGCCAGCAGCTTAAGTCCCGGACAGGGGATGGAGACCCAGTACTTC
>.|TRBV20-1|.|TRBJ2-5
CSATAQGTQYF
TGCAGTGCTACAGCCCAAGGGACCCAGTACTTC
>once|TRBV12-3/TRBV12-4|.|TRBJ1-5
CASSFWRYSNQPQHF
TGTGCCAGCAGTTTTTGGCGGTATAGCAATCAGCCCCAGCATTTT
>few|TRBV4-2|.|TRBJ1-2
CASSQGLAGTARGYTF
TGTGCCAGCAGCCAAGGTCTAGCAGGGACGGCACGGGGCTACACCTTC